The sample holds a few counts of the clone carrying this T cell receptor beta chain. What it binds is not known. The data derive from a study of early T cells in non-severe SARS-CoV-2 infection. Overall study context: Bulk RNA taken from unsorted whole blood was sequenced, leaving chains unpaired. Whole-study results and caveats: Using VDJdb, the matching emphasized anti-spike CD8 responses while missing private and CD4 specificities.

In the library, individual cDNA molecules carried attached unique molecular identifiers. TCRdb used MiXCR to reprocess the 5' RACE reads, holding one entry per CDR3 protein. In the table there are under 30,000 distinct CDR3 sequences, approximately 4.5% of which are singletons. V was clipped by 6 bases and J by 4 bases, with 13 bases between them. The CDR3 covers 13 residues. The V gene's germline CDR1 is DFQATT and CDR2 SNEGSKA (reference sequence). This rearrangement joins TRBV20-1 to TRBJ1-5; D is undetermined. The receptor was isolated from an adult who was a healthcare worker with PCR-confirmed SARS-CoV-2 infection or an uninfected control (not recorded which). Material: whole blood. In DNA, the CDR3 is TGCAGTGCCTTATCGACGGGGAATCAGCCCCAGCATTTT. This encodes CSALSTGNQPQHF.